A single sample gave rise to the 29 T cell receptor beta chains below, sequenced in a study of blood T cell repertoires in COVID-19. Measured with immunoSEQ multiplex PCR; TCRdb has only the in-frame clones, and not every one. The sample lists fewer than 250,000 clones; around 82% were seen once. Sequenced: peripheral blood. The receptors were gathered from a woman in her forties or fifties with acute or convalescent COVID-19.

Here the CDR3 reads CASSESGGPFRYEQYF. CDR3 sequence (DNA): TGCGCCAGCAGTGAGTCCGGGGGACCCTTTCGCTACGAGCAGTACTTC. The rearrangement joins TRBV10-1 to TRBJ2-7, with D perhaps matching TRBD2 (6 bases). This CDR3 region has 16 residues. Germline V gene data show CDR1 as WNHNN and CDR2 as SYGVQD (reference sequence). V gave up 0 bases and J gave up 3 bases, with 15 bases separating them.

This clone was seen a single time. This chain links TRBV20-1 with TRBJ2-3, with 9 bases that match TRBD2. Germline CDR1 and CDR2: DFQATT and SNEGSKA (reference sequence). V shed 6 bases and J 6 bases; nucleotides not matched to a gene: 10. CDR3 length equals 14 residues. The CDR3 loop reads CSASSGRGADTQYF. In nucleotides, the CDR3 is TGCAGTGCGAGTAGCGGGAGAGGCGCGGATACGCAGTATTTT.

The chain couples TRBV3-1 (or the pseudogene TRBV3-2) to TRBJ1-1, with 7 bases identical to TRBD1. This CDR3 is 14 amino acids long. From germline, CDR1 is LGHDT and CDR2 YNNKEL (reference sequence). V was pared by 5 bases and J by 6 bases, with 9 bases of the junction left unmatched. The CDR3 DNA is TGTGCCAGCAGCTTGGGACAGATTCGGGCTGAAGCTTTCTTT. It is translated as CASSLGQIRAEAFF.

The chain couples TRBV5-1 to TRBJ2-7; the match to TRBD2 covers 9 bases. The CDR3 has 17 residues. After removal of 4 bases from V and 0 bases from J, the junction contained 11 bases not matched to a gene. Germline CDR1 and CDR2: SGHRS and YFSETQ. The CDR3 spells CASSRGGSGSRSYEQYF. CDR3 DNA: TGCGCCAGCAGCCGGGGGGGTAGCGGGAGTCGCTCCTACGAGCAGTACTTC. Together with reference TRBV5-1 and TRBJ2-7, the CDR3 gives the full variable domain: KAGVTQTPRYLIKTRGQQVTLSCSPISGHRSVSWYQQTPGQGLQFLFEYFSETQRNKGNFPGRFSGRQFSNSRSEMNVSTLELGDSALYLCASSRGGSGSRSYEQYFGPGTRLTVT.

This CDR3 is CASSRTQRDKYEQYF. In DNA, the CDR3 is TGTGCCAGCAGCCGTACCCAGCGGGATAAGTACGAGCAGTACTTC. The J gene is TRBJ2-7, the V gene TRBV27; TRBD2 matches at 7 bases. V gave up 6 bases and J gave up 4 bases; unmatched junction bases: 12. This CDR3 contains 15 residues. Germline CDR1 reads MNHEY; CDR2 reads SMNVEV (reference sequence).

V gene TRBV21-1 combines with J gene TRBJ2-4; TRBD2 is the table's D call, not checked against the DNA. TRBV21-1 is flagged as a pseudogene. CDR3 length equals 19 residues. The CDR3 coding sequence is TGTGCCAGCAGCCCATTCGGGGAGGGGGAAACCGTAGCCAAAAACATTCAGTACTTC. It is translated as CASSPFGEGETVAKNIQYF.

This chain uses TRBV6-5 with TRBJ1-5; D is perhaps TRBD1 (5 bases). The CDR3 length is 16 residues. Looked up from germline, CDR1 is MNHEY and CDR2 is SVGAGI. V lost 2 bases to trimming and J lost 4 bases, with 15 bases between them. The CDR3: CASSYRWEGRNQPQHF. The DNA for the CDR3 is TGTGCCAGCAGTTACAGGTGGGAGGGACGGAATCAGCCCCAGCATTTT.

The J gene is TRBJ2-5, the V gene TRBV5-8, with D possibly matching TRBD1 (5 bases). The length of the CDR3 is 13 residues. CDR1 and CDR2 from the germline V gene are SGHTS and YDEGEE. V was clipped by 7 bases and J by 1 base, with 11 bases between them. The CDR3 reads CASGRTGQETQYF. CDR3 bases: TGTGCCAGCGGTAGAACAGGCCAAGAGACCCAGTACTTC.

DNA for the CDR3: TGTGCCAGCTCACCAACGGACCGGGACTCCTTCTCCAATGAGCAGTTCTTC. Protein: CASSPTDRDSFSNEQFF. The chain links TRBV18 to TRBJ2-1; D might be TRBD2 (6 bases). Trimming removed 2 bases at V and 6 bases at J, with 20 bases between. The CDR3 runs to 17 residues. CDR1 and CDR2 from the germline V gene are KGHSH and LQKENI.

This clone was seen once. The chain joins TRBV19 to TRBJ2-1; TRBD1 agrees at 11 bases. Germline CDR1 LNHDA, CDR2 SQIVND (reference sequence). The CDR3 sequence is 17 residues long. V dropped 6 bases and J dropped 9; count of bases not matched to a gene: 16. The chain's CDR3 is CASRVRLRDRGDVEQFF. The CDR3 DNA follows: TGTGCCAGTAGAGTACGTCTCCGGGACAGGGGGGACGTTGAGCAGTTCTTC.

The chain joins TRBV29-1 to TRBJ1-2; D might be TRBD1 (5 bases). Trimming took off 3 bases at V and 4 bases at J, with 15 bases between the two ends. The CDR3 length is 14 residues. Germline CDR1 reads SQVTM; CDR2 reads ANQGSEA. The CDR3 is CSVDFSDSPYGYTF. DNA for the CDR3: TGCAGCGTTGATTTTAGTGACAGCCCCTATGGCTACACCTTC.

The chain uses TRBV24-1 and TRBJ2-1, with a possible D match to TRBD1 (6 bases). Trimming stripped 5 bases from V and 3 bases from J, with 16 bases between. This CDR3 spans 16 amino acids. Per germline, CDR1 KGHDR and CDR2 SFDVKD. CDR3 in amino acids: CATSAAPGQNYNEQFF. DNA of the CDR3: TGTGCCACCAGTGCCGCTCCCGGACAGAACTACAATGAGCAGTTCTTC.

The chain uses TRBV7-3 and TRBJ2-1; no definite D call. V lost 5 bases and J lost 8, with 13 bases in between. The CDR3 is 13 residues long. Germline V gene data show CDR1 as SGHTA and CDR2 as FQGTGA. The CDR3 loop is CASSPDGVDEQFF. The CDR3 DNA is TGTGCCAGCAGCCCCGACGGAGTGGATGAGCAGTTCTTC.

This rearrangement joins TRBV6-5 to TRBJ2-1, with D possibly TRBD2 on 6 matching bases. V lost 4 bases, J lost 10 bases, and 14 bases lay in between. CDR1 is MNHEY, CDR2 SVGAGI, per germline. CDR3 length: 13 amino acids. CDR3 nucleotides: TGTGCCAGCAGTTCCCTGCGACTAGGCGAGCAGTTCTTC. This translates into CASSSLRLGEQFF.

The chain employs TRBV12-3 or TRBV12-4 and TRBJ1-2; possible D gene TRBD1, 6 bases. CDR3 length: 13 amino acids. Trimming removed 4 bases from V and 7 bases from J, with 13 bases in between. CDR3 sequence reads: CASSSSGQFGYTF. The CDR3 DNA follows: TGTGCCAGCAGTTCATCCGGACAGTTTGGCTACACCTTC.

This chain uses TRBV6-1 with TRBJ1-5; D ambiguous. Deletions cut 0 bases from V and 3 bases from J, with 9 bases between. CDR1 is MNHNS and CDR2 is SASEGT in the germline V gene. The CDR3 length is 15 residues. CDR3 DNA: TGTGCCAGCAGTGAAGCGCGGAGGGCCAATCAGCCCCAGCATTTT. This sequence encodes CASSEARRANQPQHF.

Written as DNA, the CDR3 is TGCGCCAGCAGCTTGGGCTATAACACCGGGGAGCTGTTTTTT. Its translation is CASSLGYNTGELFF. The chain has TRBV5-1 and TRBJ2-2, with D hard to call. Trimming cost V 0 bases and J 2 bases, with 5 bases left between them. Germline V gene data show CDR1 as SGHRS and CDR2 as YFSETQ. This CDR3 is built from 14 residues.

The chain is built from TRBV9 and TRBJ2-1, with 7 bases identical to TRBD2. Trimming cost V 0 bases and J 3 bases; bases outside gene matches: 6. The CDR3 has 16 amino acids. Germline V gene sequence: CDR1 SGDLS, CDR2 YYNGEE. CDR3 coding DNA: TGTGCCAGCAGCGTAGTCCGCCCTAGCGGCTACAATGAGCAGTTCTTC. It encodes CASSVVRPSGYNEQFF.

V is TRBV9 and J is TRBJ1-1; tentative D call: TRBD1 (6 bases). The CDR3 consists of 15 residues. Trimming left V 4 bases short and J 5 bases short, with 18 bases between. The germline gives CDR1 SGDLS, CDR2 YYNGEE. CDR3: CASSSEDSRWTEAFF. CDR3 bases: TGTGCCAGCAGCTCGGAGGACAGTCGGTGGACTGAAGCTTTCTTT.

The rearrangement links TRBV7-9 to TRBJ1-2; 9 nucleotides match TRBD1. CDR1 is SEHNR, CDR2 FQNEAQ, per germline (reference sequence). The CDR3 consists of 15 residues. The ends lost 6 bases at V and 4 bases at J; junction bases unmatched: 9. In DNA, the CDR3 is TGTGCCAGCAGTCCAGGGACAGGGAGGTCCTATGGCTACACCTTC. Translation gives CASSPGTGRSYGYTF.

The chain is built from TRBV3-1 (or the pseudogene TRBV3-2) and TRBJ2-1, with 9 bases matching TRBD2. CDR3 length: 16 residues. With 4 bases clipped from V and 3 bases from J, the junction kept 7 bases outside the gene matches. Germline V gene data show CDR1 as LGHDT and CDR2 as YNNKEL (reference sequence). CDR3 region: CASSPRAGGGYNEQFF. The CDR3 region has the DNA TGTGCCAGCAGCCCTCGAGCGGGAGGAGGCTACAATGAGCAGTTCTTC.

The V call is TRBV5-1, the J call TRBJ1-1, with a tentative D call TRBD1 (5 bases). The CDR3 runs 16 residues. CDR1 is SGHRS and CDR2 is YFSETQ in the germline V gene. Trimming removed 5 bases from V and 0 bases from J, with 17 bases in between. The CDR3 DNA sequence: TGCGCCAGCAGTTGGACGGGGGATATAATGAACACTGAAGCTTTCTTT. Translated, it gives CASSWTGDIMNTEAFF.

This chain connects TRBV27 to TRBJ1-5; 7 bases fit TRBD1. The CDR3 length is 14 residues. Germline V gene lookup returns CDR1 MNHEY and CDR2 SMNVEV (reference sequence). Trimming removed 5 bases from V and 3 bases from J; junction bases left unmatched: 4. The CDR3 loop reads CASSRQGSNQPQHF. Written as DNA, the CDR3 is TGTGCCAGCAGTCGACAGGGTTCCAATCAGCCCCAGCATTTT.

The chain carries TRBV5-1 and TRBJ2-5; D remains ambiguous. This CDR3 comprises 14 residues. Germline CDR1 is SGHRS and CDR2 is YFSETQ. Trimming removed 0 bases at V and 5 bases at J, with 11 bases between. The CDR3 bases are TGCGCCAGCAGCTTGGGCAAACCTGCGGAGACCCAGTACTTC. It encodes CASSLGKPAETQYF. The full variable domain, in which reference TRBV5-1 and TRBJ2-5 provide the parts outside the CDR3, is KAGVTQTPRYLIKTRGQQVTLSCSPISGHRSVSWYQQTPGQGLQFLFEYFSETQRNKGNFPGRFSGRQFSNSRSEMNVSTLELGDSALYLCASSLGKPAETQYFGPGTRLLVL.

The chain recombines TRBV30 with TRBJ1-1; 8 bases match TRBD1. This CDR3 is 13 amino acids long. The trim removed 5 bases at V and 1 base at J, leaving 3 bases unmatched. CDR1 and CDR2 from the germline V gene are GTSNPN and SVGIG (reference sequence). The DNA for the CDR3 is TGTGCCTGGGAAGGACAGGGGAACACTGAAGCTTTCTTT. The encoded protein is CAWEGQGNTEAFF. The variable domain in full, with the rest retrieved from reference TRBV30 and TRBJ1-1, is SQTIHQWPATLVQPVGSPLSLECTVEGTSNPNLYWYRQAAGRGLQLLFYSVGIGQISSEVPQNLSASRPQDRQFILSSKKLLLSDSGFYLCAWEGQGNTEAFFGQGTRLTVV.

Turning to this clone: The identical CDR3 is also encoded by other nucleotide sequences in the sample. The chain links TRBV10-1 to TRBJ2-2; a possible D gene is TRBD2 (5 bases). Germline loops: CDR1 WNHNN, CDR2 SYGVQD (reference sequence). This CDR3 contains 12 residues. V gave up 6 bases and J gave up 7 bases, with 9 bases separating them. The CDR3 DNA reads TGCGCCAGCAGCGAAGGGAGCGGGGAGCTGTTTTTT. This codes for CASSEGSGELFF.

CDR3 coding DNA: TGTGCTAGTGGTTTGGTACGAGACGAGCAGTACTTC. Its protein product is CASGLVRDEQYF. The chain carries TRBV12-5 and TRBJ2-7; no firm D call. CDR1 and CDR2 (germline): LGHNT, FRNRAP. The CDR3 is made up of 12 amino acids. V was pared by 0 bases and J by 5 bases, with 5 bases between.

This clone was seen at least ten times. The rearrangement joins TRBV5-3 to TRBJ2-6; 11 bases align to TRBD2. TRBV5-3 is an ORF, with its function uncertain. The V segment lost 4 bases and the J segment 5 bases; nucleotides outside the gene matches: 11. There are 18 residues in the CDR3. In nucleotides, the CDR3 is TGTGCCAGAAGCCCCCAGGAGACTAGCGGGGTTAGGGCCAACGTCCTGACTTTC. This gives the protein CARSPQETSGVRANVLTF.

V usage is TRBV7-9 and J usage is TRBJ2-7; 10 positions match TRBD1. This CDR3 contains 14 residues. The V gene's germline CDR1 is SEHNR and CDR2 FQNEAQ (reference sequence). The V gene end was trimmed by 4 bases and the J gene end by 5 bases; junction bases not matched to a gene: 5. CDR3 amino acids: CASSSGQGWDEQYF. In DNA, the CDR3 is TGTGCCAGCAGCTCGGGACAGGGGTGGGACGAGCAGTACTTC.